One and the same sample provided the 20 T cell receptor beta chains below, sequenced in a study of T-cell memory formation after mild COVID-19. TCRdb reprocessed the 5' RACE reads with MiXCR, giving one entry per CDR3 protein. Among under 450,000 distinct CDR3 sequences listed, less than 25% were seen once. The sample taken for sequencing was PBMCs or a T cell subset sorted from them (not recorded which). These receptors were taken from an adult woman who had mild COVID-19 (a few samples of this study predate the infection). Cell type and time point are not known.

This clonotype showed up just a few times. The V and J genes are TRBV4-1 and TRBJ1-3; a possible D gene is TRBD1 (6 bases). CDR1 is MGHRA and CDR2 is YSYEKL in the germline V gene. The germline V and J ends were trimmed by 0 bases and 0 bases, with 12 bases remaining between them. This CDR3 region has 17 residues. The DNA for the CDR3 is TGCGCCAGCAGCCAAGACGAGACAGGCAGCTCTGGAAACACCATATATTTT. Its translation: CASSQDETGSSGNTIYF.

The rearrangement joins TRBV7-2 to TRBJ2-3, with 13 nucleotides matching TRBD2. Germline V lookup: CDR1 SGHTA, CDR2 FQGNSA. V was pared by 5 bases and J by 5 bases, with 13 bases of the junction left unmatched. CDR3 length: 18 residues. The CDR3 here is CASSRIGLAGVMGDTQYF. The DNA for the CDR3 is TGTGCCAGCAGCCGGATCGGACTAGCGGGAGTGATGGGAGATACGCAGTATTTT.

This chain links TRBV30 with TRBJ2-7; 9 nucleotides agree with TRBD1. Germline CDR1 and CDR2: GTSNPN and SVGIG (reference sequence). The CDR3 has 12 residues. Losses at the gene ends were 4 bases for V and 3 bases for J; bases not matched to a gene: 1. CDR3 region: CAWTGQGYEQYF. As DNA, the CDR3 is TGTGCCTGGACGGGACAGGGCTACGAGCAGTACTTC.

This clonotype was seen repeatedly, ten times or more. The gene calls are TRBV7-2 and TRBJ2-2, with D possibly matching TRBD1 (5 bases). The germline V gene has CDR1 SGHTA and CDR2 FQGNSA. CDR3 length: 14 residues. Trimming stripped 3 bases from V and 1 base from J, with 6 bases between. CDR3 region: CASSLTVNTGELFF. DNA for the CDR3: TGTGCCAGCAGCTTGACAGTGAACACCGGGGAGCTGTTTTTT.

This clonotype was picked up a small number of times. The chain carries TRBV3-1 and TRBJ2-1; no reliable D call. Deletions cut 1 base from V and 15 bases from J, with 13 bases between. The CDR3 is made up of 12 amino acids. Germline values: CDR1 LGHDT, CDR2 YNNKEL (reference sequence). CDR3 protein: CASSQVNGVLFF. CDR3 nucleotide sequence: TGTGCCAGCAGCCAAGTAAACGGAGTCTTGTTCTTC.

The chain uses TRBV7-9 and TRBJ2-1; D is tentatively TRBD1 or TRBD2 (6 bases each). Germline V gene data show CDR1 as SEHNR and CDR2 as FQNEAQ (reference sequence). V was trimmed by 2 bases and J by 0 bases, leaving 11 bases between them. This CDR3 is 16 amino acids long. The CDR3 loop is CASSLHGGGSYNEQFF. Here the CDR3 DNA reads TGTGCCAGCAGCTTACACGGGGGCGGCTCCTACAATGAGCAGTTCTTC.

V usage is TRBV3-1 and J usage is TRBJ2-3; 13 bases agree with TRBD2. CDR3 length equals 16 residues. The V gene end was trimmed by 4 bases and the J gene end by 3 bases; junction bases not matched to a gene: 4. Germline CDR1 is LGHDT and CDR2 is YNNKEL (reference sequence). CDR3 in amino acids: CASSRLAGGPTDTQYF. Written as DNA, the CDR3 is TGTGCCAGCAGCCGACTAGCGGGGGGCCCTACAGATACGCAGTATTTT.

There are many counts of this clonotype. J is TRBJ1-1 and V is TRBV6-6; no firm D call. Looked up from germline, CDR1 is MNHNY and CDR2 is SVGAGI (reference sequence). CDR3 length: 12 amino acids. The V end lost 0 bases, the J end lost 8 bases, and 7 bases lay between the germline ends. CDR3: CASSYSVSEAFF. CDR3 in DNA: TGTGCCAGCAGTTACTCGGTTTCCGAAGCTTTCTTT.

In its sample, this clonotype was seen a few times. The rearrangement links TRBV18 to TRBJ2-1; 7 bases are a match to TRBD1. V lost 3 bases, J lost 7 bases, and 3 bases stayed unmatched. The CDR3 is 13 amino acids. CDR1 KGHSH and CDR2 LQKENI come from the germline V gene. The CDR3 DNA reads as TGTGCCAGCTCACCGACAGGGCTGAATGAGCAGTTCTTC. Translating it yields CASSPTGLNEQFF. Full variable domain (missing parts from reference TRBV18 and TRBJ2-1): NAGVMQNPRHLVRRRGQEARLRCSPMKGHSHVYWYRQLPEEGLKFMVYLQKENIIDESGMPKERFSAEFPKEGPSILRIQQVVRGDSAAYFCASSPTGLNEQFFGPGTRLTVL.

The rearrangement links TRBV20-1 to TRBJ2-6; D is possibly TRBD1 or TRBD2 (5 bases each). This CDR3 has 17 amino acids. Germline CDR1 reads DFQATT; CDR2 reads SNEGSKA (reference sequence). Trimming removed 0 bases at V and 0 bases at J, with 12 bases between. The CDR3 nucleotides read TGCAGTGCTAGAGATCGGGAAGGGGCCTCTGGGGCCAACGTCCTGACTTTC. It encodes CSARDREGASGANVLTF.

For this clonotype: Germline is not matched at one junction end, which may reflect a read error. The rearrangement uses TRBV12-3 or TRBV12-4 and TRBJ2-1, with D unclear. The CDR3 totals 13 residues. The CDR3 loop is CASSFTEHNEQLF. DNA for the CDR3: TGTGCCAGCAGCTTTACCGAACACAATGAGCAGTTATTC.

The chain uses TRBV15 and TRBJ2-7; 11 nucleotides align to TRBD2. The CDR3 sequence is 14 residues long. Trimming cost V 8 bases and J 5 bases; bases outside gene matches: 8. Germline-derived CDR1 and CDR2 are LNHNV and YYDKDF (reference sequence). The CDR3 spells CATSGTSGPNEQYF. CDR3 DNA: TGTGCCACCTCCGGGACTAGCGGCCCAAACGAGCAGTACTTC.

This chain joins TRBV20-1 and TRBJ2-7; D is uncertain. V was cut by 0 bases and J by 1 base, with 7 bases left in between. This CDR3 spans 13 amino acids. The germline V gene has CDR1 DFQATT and CDR2 SNEGSKA (reference sequence). CDR3 nucleotide sequence: TGCAGTGCTAGAGAGTCCAGATCCTACGAGCAGTACTTC. Amino acids: CSARESRSYEQYF.

This clonotype was counted between two and nine times. The V gene is TRBV9, the J gene TRBJ2-2; 12 bases agree with TRBD2. The CDR3 is made up of 17 amino acids. V was clipped by 0 bases and J by 6 bases; unmatched bases: 6. The germline V gene has CDR1 SGDLS and CDR2 YYNGEE. Here the CDR3 DNA reads TGTGCCAGCAGCGTAGCTACTGGGACTAGCGGGCCCGGGGAGCTGTTTTTT. Amino acids: CASSVATGTSGPGELFF.

This rearrangement joins TRBV12-3 or TRBV12-4 to TRBJ2-5; D uncertain. V was shortened by 1 base and J by 5 bases, with 11 bases between the two germline ends. The CDR3 is 14 amino acids. The CDR3 coding sequence is TGTGCCAGCAGTTTAGTGCTAGTAGGGGAGACCCAGTACTTC. Translated, it gives CASSLVLVGETQYF.

This clonotype was observed a handful of times. The chain combines TRBV6-2 or TRBV6-3 with TRBJ2-3; possible D gene TRBD2, 6 bases. Trimming took 4 bases from V and 6 from J, leaving 14 bases between them. The germline V gene encodes CDR1 MNHEY and CDR2 SVGEGT. The CDR3 length is 14 residues. The chain's CDR3 is CASSSLLASDTQYF. CDR3 bases: TGTGCCAGCAGTTCACTACTAGCATCGGATACGCAGTATTTT.

The rearrangement links TRBV24-1 to TRBJ2-2; 8 bases agree with TRBD1. The ends lost 0 bases at V and 5 bases at J; junction bases unmatched: 4. This CDR3 is built from 16 residues. CDR1 and CDR2 (germline): KGHDR, SFDVKD. This CDR3 reads CATSDLGQGPTGELFF. The CDR3 DNA sequence: TGTGCCACCAGTGATTTGGGACAGGGTCCGACCGGGGAGCTGTTTTTT.

This clonotype was detected many times. The chain carries TRBV12-3 or TRBV12-4 and TRBJ1-5, with 8 bases identical to TRBD1. The trim removed 6 bases at V and 2 bases at J, leaving 3 bases unmatched. This CDR3 contains 14 residues. CDR3 amino acids: CASSPTGGNQPQHF. CDR3 nucleotides: TGTGCCAGCAGCCCGACAGGGGGCAATCAGCCCCAGCATTTT.

This clonotype was observed a few times. The J gene is TRBJ2-2, the V gene TRBV5-5; D is unresolved. Germline lookup yields CDR1 SGHKS and CDR2 YYEKEE (reference sequence). The CDR3 is 15 residues long. Trimming pared 4 bases from V and 1 base from J, leaving 11 bases between. The CDR3 loop is CASSLMMLNTGELFF. The CDR3 DNA follows: TGTGCCAGCAGCCTGATGATGTTGAACACCGGGGAGCTGTTTTTT.

This clonotype was observed at least ten times. V gene TRBV12-3 or TRBV12-4 combines with J gene TRBJ2-7; TRBD1 matches at 7 bases. The CDR3 totals 14 residues. V was pared by 9 bases and J by 4 bases, with 12 bases of the junction left unmatched. The CDR3 loop reads CARGSRDRAYEQYF. The CDR3 DNA sequence: TGTGCCAGGGGGAGCCGGGACAGAGCTTACGAGCAGTACTTC.